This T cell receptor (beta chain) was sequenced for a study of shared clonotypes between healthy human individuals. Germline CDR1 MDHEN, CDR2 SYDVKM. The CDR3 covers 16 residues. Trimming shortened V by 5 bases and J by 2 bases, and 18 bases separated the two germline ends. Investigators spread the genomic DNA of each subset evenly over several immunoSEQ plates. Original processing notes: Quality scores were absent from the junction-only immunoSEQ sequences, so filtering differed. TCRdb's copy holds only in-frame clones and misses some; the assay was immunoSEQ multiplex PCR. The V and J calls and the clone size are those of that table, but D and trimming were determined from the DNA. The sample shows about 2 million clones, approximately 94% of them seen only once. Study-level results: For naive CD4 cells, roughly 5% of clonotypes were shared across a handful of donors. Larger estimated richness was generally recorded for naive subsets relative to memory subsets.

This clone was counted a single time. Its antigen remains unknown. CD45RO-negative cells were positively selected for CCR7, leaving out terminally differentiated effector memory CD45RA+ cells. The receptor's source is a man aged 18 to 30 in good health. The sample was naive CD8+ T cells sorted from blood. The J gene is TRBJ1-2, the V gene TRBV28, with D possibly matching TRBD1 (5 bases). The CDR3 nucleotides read TGTGCCAGCAGTCTAGGAGGGGACGAGGTAAACTATGGCTACACCTTC. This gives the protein CASSLGGDEVNYGYTF.